Listed here are 21 T cell receptor beta chains from one sample, sequenced in a study of shared clonotypes between healthy human individuals. Using immunoSEQ multiplex PCR, the repertoire was profiled, and TCRdb retains in-frame clones only, with some absent. The sample lists over a million clones, 98% to 99% occurring once. Sequenced input: naive CD4+ T cells sorted from blood. The sample's subset: CD45RA+ positively selected. The receptors originated from a man in his thirties or forties in good health.

In this sample, this clone turned up once. The chain couples TRBV18 to TRBJ2-4, with TRBD2 as a possible D gene (6 bases). This CDR3 is 15 amino acids long. Trimming took off 2 bases at V and 8 bases at J, with 16 bases between the two ends. Germline V lookup: CDR1 KGHSH, CDR2 LQKENI. The CDR3 DNA is TGTGCCAGCTCACCAAGCGGGTTTCAAGCGGACATTCAGTACTTC. It translates to CASSPSGFQADIQYF.

This sequence joins TRBV18 and TRBJ1-1, with D possibly TRBD1 on 6 matching bases. In germline, CDR1 is KGHSH, CDR2 LQKENI. V was clipped by 4 bases and J by 0 bases, with 12 bases between them. This CDR3 contains 15 residues. The CDR3 loop is CASSRDTFMNTEAFF. Here the CDR3 DNA reads TGTGCCAGCTCACGGGACACGTTCATGAACACTGAAGCTTTCTTT.

V and J are TRBV18 and TRBJ2-3, with 7 bases that match TRBD2. Germline assignment: CDR1 KGHSH and CDR2 LQKENI. With 4 bases clipped from V and 4 bases from J, the junction kept 8 bases outside the gene matches. The CDR3 covers 15 residues. The CDR3 bases are TGTGCCAGCTCACAACCGGGTCTAGCGGCAGATACGCAGTATTTT. This encodes CASSQPGLAADTQYF.

V gene TRBV9 combines with J gene TRBJ2-2; the match to TRBD2 covers 7 bases. The CDR3 loop spans 14 amino acids. Trimming took 2 bases from V and 6 from J; bases not matched to a gene: 4. Germline CDR1 reads SGDLS; CDR2 reads YYNGEE. CDR3 nucleotide sequence: TGTGCCAGCAGCGTCCTGACTAGCTCCGGGGAGCTGTTTTTT. Protein: CASSVLTSSGELFF.

This chain links TRBV15 with TRBJ1-2; TRBD1 is a possible D gene (5 bases). Trimming cost V 9 bases and J 4 bases, with 21 bases left between them. The CDR3 runs 15 residues. Germline V gene data show CDR1 as LNHNV and CDR2 as YYDKDF (reference sequence). For the CDR3, the DNA is TGTGCCACACAATACGGGACGGCAACGCCCTATGGCTACACCTTC. Its translation is CATQYGTATPYGYTF.

The V call is TRBV7-9, the J call TRBJ1-2; weak D call: TRBD1 (5 bases). The germline gives CDR1 SEHNR, CDR2 FQNEAQ (reference sequence). CDR3 size: 12 residues. V dropped 5 bases and J dropped 4 bases, with 8 bases sitting between them. Written as DNA, the CDR3 is TGTGCCAGCAGCCCCAGGGCCTATGGCTACACCTTC. This encodes CASSPRAYGYTF.

The chain couples TRBV9 to TRBJ2-3, with 9 bases lining up with TRBD2. The CDR3 extends over 18 amino acids. V lost 0 bases and J lost 2; bases outside the gene matches: 10. The germline V gene has CDR1 SGDLS and CDR2 YYNGEE. CDR3 nucleotide sequence: TGTGCCAGCAGCGTAGAGCCTCATGGCGGGAGGGCCACAGATACGCAGTATTTT. This sequence encodes CASSVEPHGGRATDTQYF.

This chain uses TRBV5-1 with TRBJ1-2; perhaps TRBD1 as D (6 bases). CDR3 size: 15 residues. V lost 2 bases and J lost 7, with 18 bases in between. Germline V gives CDR1 SGHRS, CDR2 YFSETQ. CDR3 amino acids: CASSLRQDRVGGYTF. The DNA of the CDR3 is TGCGCCAGCAGCTTAAGACAGGATCGGGTAGGTGGCTACACCTTC.

The V and J genes are TRBV18 and TRBJ1-2, with a weak D call TRBD1 (5 bases). V lost 4 bases and J lost 3, with 6 bases in between. From germline, CDR1 is KGHSH and CDR2 LQKENI. CDR3 length: 12 residues. In DNA form, the CDR3 reads TGTGCCAGCTCACTAGGGGACTATGGCTACACCTTC. Its protein is CASSLGDYGYTF.

The chain combines TRBV6-6 with TRBJ2-7; weak D call: TRBD2 (8 bases). The CDR3 consists of 16 residues. Between the trimmed V and J ends, which lost 6 bases and 6 bases, there was a span of 24 bases. Germline lookup yields CDR1 MNHNY and CDR2 SVGAGI (reference sequence). The CDR3 loop reads CASSHRGSGRVGEQYF. CDR3 nucleotide sequence: TGTGCCAGCAGCCACAGGGGCAGCGGGAGAGTTGGCGAGCAGTACTTC.

This clone is a singleton in its sample. The genes are TRBV18 and TRBJ1-1, with TRBD1 as a possible D gene (5 bases). Germline V gives CDR1 KGHSH, CDR2 LQKENI. V dropped 3 bases and J dropped 3 bases, with 14 bases sitting between them. CDR3 length: 15 residues. The CDR3 region has the DNA TGTGCCAGCTCACCTCGTGAGGGAGGGGACACTGAAGCTTTCTTT. Its protein product is CASSPREGGDTEAFF.

The rearrangement joins TRBV2 to TRBJ1-5; possible D gene TRBD1, 6 bases. Trimming removed 5 bases from V and 7 bases from J, with 12 bases in between. CDR3 length: 13 residues. Germline-derived CDR1 and CDR2 are SNHLY and FYNNEI. The CDR3 spells CASSNREGQPQHF. The CDR3 region has the DNA TGTGCCAGCAGTAACAGGGAAGGCCAGCCCCAGCATTTT.

This clone was found once. The chain has TRBV28 and TRBJ2-5; D tentatively reads TRBD1 or TRBD2 (5 bases each). The germline V gene encodes CDR1 MDHEN and CDR2 SYDVKM. Trimming took 2 bases from V and 4 from J, leaving 14 bases between them. This CDR3 is 15 amino acids long. Here the CDR3 DNA reads TGTGCCAGCAGTTTAGTTGTTCTCGGGGCAGAGACCCAGTACTTC. Its protein product is CASSLVVLGAETQYF. The full variable domain, its missing parts supplied by reference TRBV28 and TRBJ2-5, is DVKVTQSSRYLVKRTGEKVFLECVQDMDHENMFWYRQDPGLGLRLIYFSYDVKMKEKGDIPEGYSVSREKKERFSLILESASTNQTSMYLCASSLVVLGAETQYFGPGTRLLVL.

V and J are TRBV9 and TRBJ2-5; D gene ambiguous. The germline gives CDR1 SGDLS, CDR2 YYNGEE. This CDR3 comprises 15 residues. V lost 0 bases to trimming and J lost 4 bases, with 13 bases between them. CDR3 nucleotide sequence: TGTGCCAGCAGCGTAGATTTTCAGGTACCAGAGACCCAGTACTTC. Translated, it gives CASSVDFQVPETQYF.

The chain is built from TRBV4-1 and TRBJ2-1; D may match TRBD1 or TRBD2 (5 bases each). V was clipped by 1 base and J by 9 bases, with 7 bases between them. The CDR3 sequence is 12 residues long. Germline CDR1 MGHRA, CDR2 YSYEKL. CDR3 coding DNA: TGCGCCAGCAGCCAAGGGGGGATTGAGCAGTTCTTC. Translation: CASSQGGIEQFF.

The rearrangement joins TRBV7-9 to TRBJ2-3, with D possibly TRBD1 on 6 matching bases. The CDR3 runs 16 residues. Germline V CDR1 and CDR2: SEHNR, FQNEAQ (reference sequence). Trimming shortened V by 6 bases and J by 0 bases, and 16 bases separated the two germline ends. The CDR3 DNA follows: TGTGCCAGCAGGGGCAGGGGACCTACTAGCACAGATACGCAGTATTTT. Translating it yields CASRGRGPTSTDTQYF.

The chain is built from TRBV18 and TRBJ2-2; 9 nucleotides align to TRBD1. V shed 3 bases, J shed 6 bases, and the junction held 5 bases outside the gene matches. CDR1 and CDR2 from the germline V gene are KGHSH and LQKENI. The CDR3 spans 15 residues. The CDR3 loop reads CASSPLRDRAGELFF. The CDR3 DNA follows: TGTGCCAGCTCACCCCTCCGGGACAGGGCCGGGGAGCTGTTTTTT.

The rearrangement links TRBV4-3 to TRBJ1-2; no clear D. V gave up 0 bases and J gave up 4 bases, with 15 bases separating them. The CDR3 consists of 16 residues. In germline, CDR1 is LGHNA, CDR2 YSLEER. The CDR3 region is CASSQDRAGRRYGYTF. The CDR3 DNA follows: TGCGCCAGCAGCCAAGATAGGGCCGGACGGCGCTATGGCTACACCTTC.

Only one count was recorded for this clone. Other nucleotide sequences from this sample produce the same CDR3. This chain links TRBV30 with TRBJ2-7; D uncertain. This CDR3 spans 11 amino acids. V gave up 3 bases and J gave up 4 bases, with 7 bases separating them. The germline gives CDR1 GTSNPN, CDR2 SVGIG (reference sequence). In DNA, the CDR3 is TGTGCCTGGAGGGGCCCTTACGAGCAGTACTTC. Its translation is CAWRGPYEQYF.

The CDR3 sequence: CASSPPRPEGDQPQHF. The CDR3 nucleotides read TGTGCCAGCAGTCCCCCTCGACCCGAGGGGGATCAGCCCCAGCATTTT. This chain joins TRBV28 and TRBJ1-5; TRBD1 is a possible D gene (6 bases). This CDR3 has 16 amino acids. Germline V gene lookup returns CDR1 MDHEN and CDR2 SYDVKM. The V and J ends lost 5 bases and 5 bases respectively, with 19 bases between them.

For this clone: In the same sample, other DNA sequences code for this CDR3. V is TRBV7-2 and J is TRBJ2-7; no clear D. The CDR3 consists of 12 residues. V was clipped by 5 bases and J by 2 bases, with 7 bases between them. CDR1 and CDR2 (germline): SGHTA, FQGNSA. CDR3 amino acids: CASSLSAYEQYF. In DNA, the CDR3 is TGTGCCAGCAGCCTGTCGGCCTACGAGCAGTACTTC. Using reference TRBV7-2 and TRBJ2-7 for the parts outside the CDR3, the full variable domain is GAGVSQSPSNKVTEKGKDVELRCDPISGHTALYWYRQSLGQGLEFLIYFQGNSAPDKSGLPSDRFSAERTGGSVSTLTIQRTQQEDSAVYLCASSLSAYEQYFGPGTRLTVT.